A selection of T cell receptor beta chains follows, all from one sample in a study of cytomegalovirus exposure and HLA in healthy donors. TCRdb keeps only in-frame clones here, not all; method: immunoSEQ multiplex PCR. The sample has under 150,000 clones; 80% are singletons. Sequencing input: PBMCs. The receptors shown here come from a male donor in good health and CMV-seronegative. The CDR3 runs from the conserved cysteine through the conserved F or W. A D gene is named only where the DNA matches it firmly. Rows may omit the clone size; those that give it use once, few, many or a size class.

CDR3 DNA	CDR3 protein	clone size	V gene	J gene	D gene
TGTGCCAGCAGCCCGAACGGTTTTCGACTGTTTTTT	CASSPNGFRLFF	.	TRBV9	TRBJ1-4	.
TGTGCCAGCAGCAGTGGACTACCCACAGAGACCCAGTACTTC	CASSSGLPTETQYF	.	TRBV7-6	TRBJ2-5	.
TGCGCCAGCAGCCAAGAACTAGCGGGGGGCCTCCCCTACAATGAGCAGTTCTTC	CASSQELAGGLPYNEQFF	.	TRBV4-3	TRBJ2-1	TRBD2
TGTGCCAGCAGCTTAGATCTAGGACTAGGGGCAGGGGTATGCCCTCACTTC	CASSLDLGLGAGVCPHF	.	TRBV11-2	TRBJ1-2	.
TGTGCCAGCAGTCAGCTTGGGGCAGGGCATAGCACAGATACGCAGTATTTT	CASSQLGAGHSTDTQYF	.	TRBV28	TRBJ2-3	.
TGTGCCAGCAGTTACTTGGGACAGGGGGCCGCCGGGGAGCTGTTTTTT	CASSYLGQGAAGELFF	.	TRBV6-5	TRBJ2-2	TRBD1
TGTGCCAGCAGCCCAGGGGGCGAGGGTCAGCCCCAGCATTTT	CASSPGGEGQPQHF	.	TRBV6-5	TRBJ1-5	TRBD1
TGTGCCACCAAACAAACGGGTTTAGATTCACCCCTCCACTTT	CATKQTGLDSPLHF	.	TRBV14	TRBJ1-6	.
TGTGCCAGCAGCCAAGTGGACAGTCACACTGAAGCTTTCTTT	CASSQVDSHTEAFF	.	TRBV14	TRBJ1-1	.
TGTGCCAGCAGTTTGAGGGTAGGGTACACCGGGGAGCTGTTTTTT	CASSLRVGYTGELFF	.	TRBV28	TRBJ2-2	.
TGTGCCAGCTCACTTTCAGAAGGGGTGAACACTGAAGCTTTCTTT	CASSLSEGVNTEAFF	.	TRBV18	TRBJ1-1	.
TGCGCCAGCAGTGAGTCGAAATCAGGACTAGCGGGGGGTCGCTACAATGAGCAGTTCTTC	CASSESKSGLAGGRYNEQFF	.	TRBV10-2	TRBJ2-1	TRBD2
TGTGCCAGCAGCGTAGCCAGGGACAGCCTCTCCTACGAGCAGTACTTC	CASSVARDSLSYEQYF	.	TRBV9	TRBJ2-7	TRBD1
TGCGCCAGCAGCCCGGGACAGGGGTCTGGGGCCAACGTCCTGACTTTC	CASSPGQGSGANVLTF	.	TRBV4-3	TRBJ2-6	TRBD1
TGTGCCAGCAGCGAGGGACAGGGAGGTGTTTCACCCCTCCACTTT	CASSEGQGGVSPLHF	.	TRBV9	TRBJ1-6	TRBD1
TGTGCCAGCAGTTTGGGAGGCCGGCTGAGGGATGAGCAGTTCTTC	CASSLGGRLRDEQFF	.	TRBV27	TRBJ2-1	.
TGTGCCAGCAGCCGAAGGCCCGGGACTAGCGGGCTCGAGACCCAGTACTTC	CASSRRPGTSGLETQYF	.	TRBV7-8	TRBJ2-5	TRBD2
TGCGCCAGCAGGCGGGTGGGGGCGGCGAGCTTCTACGAGCAGTACTTC	CASRRVGAASFYEQYF	.	TRBV4-1	TRBJ2-7	.
TGTGCCAGTGACGACAGGGGCTATGGCTACACCTTC	CASDDRGYGYTF	.	TRBV19	TRBJ1-2	TRBD1
TGTGCCAGCAGTCGAACTGGGCTCACCGGAAACACCATATATTTT	CASSRTGLTGNTIYF	.	TRBV6-5	TRBJ1-3	.
TGTGCCAGCAGCGCCGAAGGGGCAGACACCGGGGAGCTGTTTTTT	CASSAEGADTGELFF	.	TRBV9	TRBJ2-2	.
TGTGCCAGCAGCCTCAAATTTCAGGGGGCAGGTGGAAACACCATATATTTT	CASSLKFQGAGGNTIYF	once	TRBV7-2	TRBJ1-3	TRBD1
TGTGCCAGTGGACAGGGGGGAAACACCATATATTTT	CASGQGGNTIYF	.	TRBV2	TRBJ1-3	TRBD1
TGCGCCAGCAGCCAAGTAGAGGAGTCACCCCTCCACTTT	CASSQVEESPLHF	.	TRBV4-3	TRBJ1-6	.